This T cell receptor (beta chain) was found in a study of CD8 T cells in Susac syndrome. This CDR3 contains 13 residues. Germline values: CDR1 MGHDK, CDR2 SYGVNS. V lost 6 bases to trimming and J lost 7 bases, with 15 bases between them. Sequencing of TCR beta was performed on blood CD8+ and CD4+ T cells. Random hexamers served to reverse transcribe roughly 0.45 to 1 ug RNA. One entry per CDR3 protein, called by TCRdb with MiXCR from the immunoSEQ multiplex PCR reads. The data contain some 120,000 distinct CDR3 sequences, about 95% of them seen just once; the ten biggest clones take up less than 0.15%.

This sequence joins TRBV25-1 and TRBJ1-2; D not certain. The receptor was isolated from a human donor with multiple sclerosis. The sample comprised CD4+ T cells from PBMCs. CDR3 sequence (DNA): TGTGCCAGCAGCCCCTCGGGCAGTGCTGGCTACACCTTC. Protein product: CASSPSGSAGYTF.